A selection of T cell receptor beta chains follows, all from one sample in a study of blood T cell repertoires in COVID-19. This table comes from immunoSEQ multiplex PCR, and its TCRdb copy is limited to in-frame clones, with some not included. Here the sample spans 84,000 or so clones, around four fifths being singletons. Sequences were obtained from peripheral blood. The origin of the receptors is an elderly man with active or convalescent COVID-19. The CDR3 runs from the conserved cysteine through the conserved F or W. The order of the fields is clone size, V gene, D gene, J gene, CDR3 DNA, CDR3 protein. A D gene is named only where the DNA matches it firmly. The size entry is marked missing in some rows and otherwise reads once, few, many or a size class.

NA	TRBV12-3/TRBV12-4	NA	TRBJ1-5	TGTGCCAGCAGTTTAGGGCAGCAGCCCCAGCATTTT	CASSLGQQPQHF
NA	TRBV5-1	TRBD2	TRBJ2-1	TGCGCCAGCAGCTTGGGGCGCGGGGGGGCTAATGAGCAGTTCTTC	CASSLGRGGANEQFF
NA	TRBV5-1	NA	TRBJ1-4	TGCGCCAGCAGCTTGGAAGCACAGAGTGAAAAACTGTTTTTT	CASSLEAQSEKLFF
once	TRBV11-2	NA	TRBJ2-6	TGTGCCAGCAGCTACCGCGGAGCTGGGGCCAACGTCCTGACTTTC	CASSYRGAGANVLTF
NA	TRBV18	TRBD1	TRBJ2-5	TGTGCCAGCTCACTTGGACAGGGGGAGACCCAGTACTTC	CASSLGQGETQYF
NA	TRBV16	NA	TRBJ1-2	TGTGCCAGCAGCGAACTAGCCAGGACCAACTATGGCTACACCTTC	CASSELARTNYGYTF
once	TRBV19	NA	TRBJ1-1	TGTGCCAGCACAGGGTTTTCTGAAGCTTTCTTT	CASTGFSEAFF
NA	TRBV5-8	TRBD1	TRBJ2-3	TGTGCCAGCAGCTTGGAGGGACAGACAGATACGCAGTATTTT	CASSLEGQTDTQYF
NA	TRBV6-1	TRBD1	TRBJ2-5	TGTGCCAGCAGTGACGGGACAGGGAGGAAGACCCAGTACTTC	CASSDGTGRKTQYF
NA	TRBV4-1	NA	TRBJ1-2	TGCGCCAGCAGCCAAGCCCCACAGAACTATGGCTACACCTTC	CASSQAPQNYGYTF
NA	TRBV10-2	TRBD1	TRBJ1-5	TGCGCCAGCAGTGAGTCGAGACAGGGGGCTGGCAATCAGCCCCAGCATTTT	CASSESRQGAGNQPQHF
NA	TRBV24-1	TRBD2	TRBJ2-1	TGTGCCACGCAACTAGCGGACAATGAGCAGTTCTTC	CATQLADNEQFF
once	TRBV28	NA	TRBJ2-1	TGTGCCAGCAGTTACCTAAACAGTAATGAGCAGTTCTTC	CASSYLNSNEQFF
once	TRBV2	NA	TRBJ2-1	TGTGCCAGCAGTCCCGACAATGCCTACAATGAGCAGTTCTTC	CASSPDNAYNEQFF
NA	TRBV29-1	NA	TRBJ1-1	TGCAGCGGACGGAGGCAAGGCACTGAAGCTTTCTTT	CSGRRQGTEAFF
NA	TRBV5-1	NA	TRBJ1-1	TGCGCCAGCAGCTTGGAGGAGGCGGTGAACACTGAAGCTTTCTTT	CASSLEEAVNTEAFF
NA	TRBV5-8	NA	TRBJ2-2	TGTGCCAGCAGTTCATGGGGAGAGGAGCTGTTTTTT	CASSSWGEELFF
NA	TRBV9	NA	TRBJ2-1	TGTGCCAGCAACACCCTTGGGGAGATTGAGCAGTTCTTC	CASNTLGEIEQFF
NA	TRBV11-3	NA	TRBJ1-1	TGTGCCAGCAGCTTAATTTTGGCAGATGAAGCTTTCTTT	CASSLILADEAFF
NA	TRBV27	TRBD1	TRBJ2-1	TGTGCCAGCAGTTTATCGAGGACAGGGGCTTCCATTTTACCCACTACTAGTTTGTACAATGAGCAGTTCTTC	CASSLSRTGASILPTTSLYNEQFF
NA	TRBV3-1/TRBV3-2	TRBD2	TRBJ2-1	TGTGCCAGCAGCCAACGGGTTAGCGGGAGGGCGGATGAGCAGTTCTTC	CASSQRVSGRADEQFF
NA	TRBV5-1	NA	TRBJ2-5	TGCGCCAGCAGCTTGGGGACTAACCAAGAGACCCAGTACTTC	CASSLGTNQETQYF